The 29 T cell receptor beta chains in this list originate from one sample, sequenced in a study of radiotherapy plus CTLA-4 blockade in lung cancer. TCRdb keeps only in-frame clones here, not all; method: immunoSEQ multiplex PCR. The profile shows 90,000 or so clones, 70% to 90% of them singletons. Sample: peripheral blood, taken from a patient treated with radiotherapy plus ipilimumab. These receptors came from a human donor with non-small cell lung cancer who had a partial response to radiotherapy plus ipilimumab.

The chain combines TRBV5-1 with TRBJ2-3; 7 bases fit TRBD2. CDR3 length: 17 amino acids. Losses at the gene ends were 4 bases for V and 2 bases for J; bases not matched to a gene: 13. In germline, CDR1 is SGHRS, CDR2 YFSETQ. The CDR3: CASSAITSVLPTDTQYF. In DNA, the CDR3 is TGCGCCAGCAGCGCCATAACTAGCGTTTTGCCCACAGATACGCAGTATTTT.

V is TRBV27 and J is TRBJ2-6; a possible D gene is TRBD1 (5 bases). Germline V CDR1 and CDR2: MNHEY, SMNVEV (reference sequence). With 5 bases removed from V and 0 bases from J, the gap between germline ends came to 23 bases. The length of the CDR3 is 20 residues. The DNA of the CDR3 is TGTGCCAGCAGTCCCGATCATGGCAGGGCCCATGACTCTGGGGCCAACGTCCTGACTTTC. Its translation is CASSPDHGRAHDSGANVLTF.

The chain combines TRBV28 with TRBJ2-1; TRBD1 agrees at 7 bases. Germline CDR1 reads MDHEN; CDR2 reads SYDVKM. The ends lost 1 base at V and 0 bases at J; junction bases unmatched: 9. This CDR3 contains 18 residues. The CDR3 DNA reads as TGTGCCAGCAGTTTATCTGGACAGGTCTCCAGCTCCTACAATGAGCAGTTCTTC. Amino acid sequence: CASSLSGQVSSSYNEQFF.

V gene TRBV9 combines with J gene TRBJ1-6; maybe TRBD1 (5 bases). The V and J ends lost 4 bases and 8 bases respectively, with 16 bases between them. CDR1 and CDR2 (germline): SGDLS, YYNGEE. The CDR3 contains 15 residues. The CDR3 bases are TGTGCCAGCAGCTCCGTTCAGGGTGGGTATTCACCCCTCCACTTT. Translated, it gives CASSSVQGGYSPLHF.

The sample holds a few counts of this clone. The chain recombines TRBV11-2 with TRBJ1-5; 8 nucleotides match TRBD1. J was trimmed by 0 bases and V by 5 bases; bases with no gene match: 9. Looked up from germline, CDR1 is SGHAT and CDR2 is FQNNGV. This CDR3 spans 17 amino acids. CDR3 amino acids: CASSGDRGRGSNQPQHF. CDR3 bases: TGTGCCAGCAGCGGCGACAGGGGCCGAGGTAGCAATCAGCCCCAGCATTTT.

The rearrangement links TRBV18 to TRBJ2-1, with 12 bases identical to TRBD1. V shed 3 bases and J 7 bases; nucleotides not matched to a gene: 4. CDR1 is KGHSH and CDR2 is LQKENI in the germline V gene. This CDR3 has 15 amino acids. CDR3 sequence (DNA): TGTGCCAGCTCACCGGGACAGGGGGCGAGGAATGAGCAGTTCTTC. Residues: CASSPGQGARNEQFF.

The rearrangement links TRBV7-3 to TRBJ2-3; no clear D. Germline values: CDR1 SGHTA, CDR2 FQGTGA. The CDR3 is 14 residues long. Trimming shortened V by 3 bases and J by 2 bases, and 9 bases separated the two germline ends. The DNA for the CDR3 is TGTGCCAGCAGCTTCGCGGCACTCACAGATACGCAGTATTTT. Translated: CASSFAALTDTQYF.

This clone was detected once. The genes are TRBV19 and TRBJ2-1; 7 bases are a match to TRBD2. The ends lost 5 bases at V and 9 bases at J; junction bases unmatched: 13. Germline values: CDR1 LNHDA, CDR2 SQIVND (reference sequence). The CDR3 has 15 residues. CDR3 in amino acids: CASSWGGGRYGEQFF. CDR3 sequence (DNA): TGTGCCAGTAGTTGGGGAGGCGGGAGATATGGTGAGCAGTTCTTC.

V gene TRBV28 combines with J gene TRBJ1-2; D might be TRBD1 (6 bases). CDR1 is MDHEN and CDR2 is SYDVKM in the germline V gene. Between the trimmed V and J ends, which lost 2 bases and 4 bases, there was a span of 11 bases. The CDR3 consists of 14 residues. CDR3 residues: CASSLRGAAYGYTF. CDR3 in DNA: TGTGCCAGCAGTTTACGGGGGGCGGCCTATGGCTACACCTTC.

The rearrangement joins TRBV5-1 to TRBJ2-4; the D gene is possibly TRBD1 (6 bases). Germline V CDR1 and CDR2: SGHRS, YFSETQ. The CDR3 loop spans 14 amino acids. Trimming removed 4 bases at V and 1 base at J, with 9 bases between. The CDR3 coding sequence is TGCGCCAGCAGCGGAGGACAGGCCAAAAACATTCAGTACTTC. This sequence encodes CASSGGQAKNIQYF. Complete variable domain (other parts from reference TRBV5-1 and TRBJ2-4): KAGVTQTPRYLIKTRGQQVTLSCSPISGHRSVSWYQQTPGQGLQFLFEYFSETQRNKGNFPGRFSGRQFSNSRSEMNVSTLELGDSALYLCASSGGQAKNIQYFGAGTRLSVL.

The chain links TRBV19 to TRBJ2-1, with TRBD2 matching over 12 bases. This CDR3 comprises 16 residues. J was trimmed by 5 bases and V by 3 bases; bases with no gene match: 5. Germline values: CDR1 LNHDA, CDR2 SQIVND (reference sequence). The chain's CDR3 is CASSITSGRTHNEQFF. The CDR3 DNA follows: TGTGCCAGTAGTATCACTAGCGGGAGGACACACAATGAGCAGTTCTTC.

The chain couples TRBV6-6 to TRBJ2-7; D is possibly TRBD2 (7 bases). Germline V gene data show CDR1 as MNHNY and CDR2 as SVGAGI (reference sequence). The CDR3 contains 13 residues. The CDR3 reads CASTSRTGGTPWV. DNA of the CDR3: TGTGCCAGCACCTCCCGAACGGGGGGCACTCCTTGGGTC.

In this sample, this clone turned up a few times. The V call is TRBV19, the J call TRBJ1-3; no clear D. Per germline, CDR1 LNHDA and CDR2 SQIVND (reference sequence). Trimming removed 3 bases from V and 4 bases from J, with 7 bases in between. The CDR3 has 13 amino acids. CDR3 sequence (DNA): TGTGCCAGTAGTATCACAGAAGGAAACACCATATATTTT. Protein: CASSITEGNTIYF.

CDR3 loop: CASSPTPDSGTDTF. The CDR3 coding sequence is TGTGCCAGCTCACCAACTCCGGACAGTGGGACGGACACCTTC. The chain recombines TRBV18 with TRBJ1-2, with a tentative D call TRBD1 (6 bases). Germline CDR1 is KGHSH and CDR2 is LQKENI. The CDR3 runs 14 residues. Between the trimmed V and J ends, which lost 2 bases and 12 bases, there was a span of 19 bases.

This chain uses TRBV4-2 with TRBJ2-1, with 13 bases lining up with TRBD2. The CDR3 length is 17 residues. Germline CDR1 LGHNA, CDR2 YNFKEQ. V was pared by 3 bases and J by 7 bases, with 9 bases of the junction left unmatched. The CDR3 DNA reads TGTGCCAGCAGCCAGGAATCCGGGACTAGCGGGAATAATGAGCAGTTCTTC. It encodes CASSQESGTSGNNEQFF.

CDR3 sequence (DNA): TGTGCCAGCAGTTACGGCTTTGGGACAGTAGGAAAACTGTTTTTT. Translation: CASSYGFGTVGKLFF. The chain employs TRBV28 and TRBJ1-4, with 7 bases that match TRBD1. The junction had 12 bases not matched to a gene; V was cut back by 4 bases and J by 10 bases. The CDR3 consists of 15 residues. Germline CDR1 reads MDHEN; CDR2 reads SYDVKM.

This clone was detected only a few times. The V and J genes are TRBV19 and TRBJ1-1, with D unresolved. Germline CDR1 is LNHDA and CDR2 is SQIVND (reference sequence). The CDR3 contains 13 residues. Trimming took 6 bases from V and 4 from J, leaving 12 bases between them. Here the CDR3 reads CASRSSGGTEAFF. CDR3 coding DNA: TGTGCCAGTAGGAGTTCAGGAGGCACTGAAGCTTTCTTT.

The V gene is TRBV19, the J gene TRBJ1-3, with 9 positions matching TRBD1. Trimming at V came to 7 bases and at J to 0 bases, leaving 4 bases not matched to a gene. Germline loops: CDR1 LNHDA, CDR2 SQIVND (reference sequence). The CDR3 extends over 15 amino acids. Here the CDR3 reads CASMGTGSSGNTIYF. The DNA for the CDR3 is TGTGCCAGTATGGGGACAGGGAGCTCTGGAAACACCATATATTTT.

The chain has TRBV5-5 and TRBJ1-1; 8 nucleotides align to TRBD1. The CDR3 is 14 amino acids. After removal of 6 bases from V and 1 base from J, the junction contained 5 bases not matched to a gene. Germline CDR1 reads SGHKS; CDR2 reads YYEKEE (reference sequence). CDR3 sequence: CASTATGANTEAFF. The CDR3 bases are TGTGCCAGCACGGCGACAGGGGCGAACACTGAAGCTTTCTTT.

This sequence joins TRBV6-1 and TRBJ2-7; D is perhaps TRBD2 (6 bases). The germline CDR1 and CDR2 sequences are MNHNS and SASEGT. The CDR3 runs 14 residues. V was clipped by 5 bases and J by 0 bases, with 11 bases between them. Here the CDR3 DNA reads TGTGCCAGCAGTTCCGGGACTTTCTCCTACGAGCAGTACTTC. Protein: CASSSGTFSYEQYF.

The V and J genes are TRBV6-5 and TRBJ1-1; D unresolved. The CDR3 contains 12 residues. CDR1 and CDR2 (germline): MNHEY, SVGAGI. Deletions cut 5 bases from V and 12 bases from J, with 16 bases between. DNA for the CDR3: TGTGCCAGCAGTACCACGGGGATGTTGTCTTTCTTT. Its translation: CASSTTGMLSFF.

The chain links TRBV5-6 to TRBJ2-1, with 11 bases fitting TRBD2. The CDR3 contains 15 residues. J was trimmed by 1 base and V by 7 bases; bases with no gene match: 4. Germline V gives CDR1 SGHDT, CDR2 YYEEEE. The DNA of the CDR3 is TGTGCCAGCCAGGGACTAGCGGATTCCTACAATGAGCAGTTCTTC. It yields the protein CASQGLADSYNEQFF.

The rearrangement uses TRBV28 and TRBJ2-7; D may be TRBD2 (6 bases). Germline CDR1 reads MDHEN; CDR2 reads SYDVKM. Trimming stripped 6 bases from V and 0 bases from J, with 18 bases between. The CDR3 is made up of 16 amino acids. CDR3 protein: CASSQLGGATSYEQYF. Written as DNA, the CDR3 is TGTGCCAGCAGCCAATTGGGCGGGGCGACCTCCTACGAGCAGTACTTC.

The V and J genes are TRBV19 and TRBJ2-1, with 7 bases aligning to TRBD2. Germline V gene lookup returns CDR1 LNHDA and CDR2 SQIVND (reference sequence). V was pared by 0 bases and J by 0 bases, with 5 bases of the junction left unmatched. The CDR3 length is 17 residues. This chain's CDR3 is CASSIDKTSPSYNEQFF. DNA for the CDR3: TGTGCCAGTAGTATAGATAAGACTAGCCCCTCCTACAATGAGCAGTTCTTC.

The chain carries TRBV5-1 and TRBJ2-4, with D perhaps TRBD2 (6 bases). This CDR3 is 17 amino acids long. Germline V gives CDR1 SGHRS, CDR2 YFSETQ. With 4 bases removed from V and 6 bases from J, the gap between germline ends came to 23 bases. The CDR3: CASSTARMTGTRNIQYF. In DNA, the CDR3 is TGCGCCAGCAGCACCGCCAGGATGACCGGGACTCGAAACATTCAGTACTTC.

This CDR3 reads CASKGTNNEKLFF. Written as DNA, the CDR3 is TGTGCCAGCAAGGGGACAAATAATGAAAAACTGTTTTTT. The rearrangement joins TRBV6-1 to TRBJ1-4, with a tentative D call TRBD1 (6 bases). Germline V gene sequence: CDR1 MNHNS, CDR2 SASEGT. The CDR3 loop spans 13 amino acids. V gave up 7 bases and J gave up 4 bases, with 10 bases separating them.

V usage is TRBV27 and J usage is TRBJ2-7; no clear D. Trimming took 1 base from V and 4 from J, leaving 8 bases between them. CDR1 MNHEY and CDR2 SMNVEV come from the germline V gene (reference sequence). This CDR3 comprises 13 residues. The CDR3 region has the DNA TGTGCCAGCAGTTTATTCTCCAGATACGAGCAGTACTTC. Residues: CASSLFSRYEQYF.

This rearrangement joins TRBV19 to TRBJ2-3; the D gene is possibly TRBD2 (5 bases). The CDR3 consists of 14 residues. Germline assignment: CDR1 LNHDA and CDR2 SQIVND (reference sequence). V gave up 11 bases and J gave up 4 bases, with 19 bases separating them. The CDR3 protein is CASKREGRSDTQYF. The CDR3 coding sequence is TGTGCCTCTAAGCGAGAGGGCCGATCAGATACGCAGTATTTT.

This clone was counted a few times. The genes are TRBV11-2 and TRBJ2-3, with D hard to call. Looked up from germline, CDR1 is SGHAT and CDR2 is FQNNGV. The CDR3 consists of 13 residues. The germline V and J ends were trimmed by 0 bases and 2 bases, with 3 bases remaining between them. In DNA, the CDR3 is TGTGCCAGCAGCTTAGATCTCACAGATACGCAGTATTTT. This sequence encodes CASSLDLTDTQYF.